This T cell receptor beta chain was retrieved from a study of blood T cell repertoires in COVID-19. This CDR3 is built from 13 residues. Germline-derived CDR1 and CDR2 are SNHLY and FYNNEI. This table comes from immunoSEQ multiplex PCR, and its TCRdb copy is limited to in-frame clones, with some not included. Of roughly 40,000 clones listed, around 86% were seen once; the top ten hold 5% to 7%. Sequenced material: peripheral blood. This TCR was sampled from a human donor in a cohort sampled during active COVID-19. This chain joins TRBV2 and TRBJ2-1, with D perhaps matching TRBD1 (5 bases). The CDR3 loop reads CAVGRSSYNEQFF. The DNA for the CDR3 is TGTGCAGTGGGGCGGAGCTCCTACAATGAGCAGTTCTTC.